The 5 T cell receptor beta chains given below trace back to one sample, sequenced in a study of blood T cell repertoires in COVID-19. Sequenced by immunoSEQ multiplex PCR; TCRdb stores in-frame clones only, minus some. The table records around 120,000 clones, about 77% of them present only once. Input material: peripheral blood. These receptors were taken from a human donor in a cohort sampled during active COVID-19.

J is TRBJ2-7 and V is TRBV5-1; TRBD2 matches at 16 bases. Germline assignment: CDR1 SGHRS and CDR2 YFSETQ. The CDR3 consists of 16 residues. V shed 2 bases and J 2 bases; nucleotides not matched to a gene: 1. CDR3 region: CASSFGTSGRAYEQYF. The CDR3 DNA follows: TGCGCCAGCAGCTTTGGGACTAGCGGGAGGGCCTACGAGCAGTACTTC.

The chain carries TRBV18 and TRBJ2-3, with 9 bases lining up with TRBD2. CDR3 length: 15 amino acids. V lost 2 bases and J lost 7; bases outside the gene matches: 7. Germline-derived CDR1 and CDR2 are KGHSH and LQKENI. CDR3 in amino acids: CASSPNAGGPNTQYF. The CDR3, as DNA: TGTGCCAGCTCACCAAATGCGGGAGGGCCAAATACGCAGTATTTT.

The chain employs TRBV10-3 and TRBJ1-2; D gene uncertain. Germline CDR1 reads ENHRY; CDR2 reads SYGVKD. The CDR3 contains 14 residues. With 0 bases removed from V and 8 bases from J, the gap between germline ends came to 13 bases. CDR3 nucleotides: TGTGCCATCAGTGAGTCGCTCGGAGTTGGAGGCTACACCTTC. This encodes CAISESLGVGGYTF.

The V and J genes are TRBV2 and TRBJ1-2, with TRBD1 matching over 7 bases. The CDR3 totals 13 residues. CDR1 is SNHLY, CDR2 FYNNEI, per germline. Germline trimming cut 4 bases from V and 6 bases from J; bases unmatched to any gene: 5. The CDR3 is CASSGGTDDGYTF. The DNA for the CDR3 is TGTGCCAGCAGTGGAGGGACAGATGATGGCTACACCTTC.

This clone was detected only once. V usage is TRBV5-1 and J usage is TRBJ2-2; D perhaps matches TRBD1 (5 bases). Trimming pared 4 bases from V and 1 base from J, leaving 11 bases between. The CDR3 totals 15 residues. Germline loops: CDR1 SGHRS, CDR2 YFSETQ. CDR3 coding DNA: TGCGCCAGCAGCCCTCCCCAGGGGAACACCGGGGAGCTGTTTTTT. Protein: CASSPPQGNTGELFF.